The 18 T cell receptor beta chains below all came from one sample that was sequenced in a study of shared clonotypes between healthy human individuals. This table comes from immunoSEQ multiplex PCR, and its TCRdb copy is limited to in-frame clones, with some not included. The data show some 2 million clones, about 95% seen once. Naivety among CD8 cells was defined by CD45RO negativity and positive CCR7 selection, thereby excluding terminally differentiated effector memory CD45RA+ cells. The sequencing sample was made of naive CD8+ T cells sorted from blood. These receptor sequences come from a young man in good health.

J is TRBJ2-7 and V is TRBV27, with 7 bases fitting TRBD1. CDR1 is MNHEY, CDR2 SMNVEV, per germline (reference sequence). The CDR3 runs to 16 residues. V was clipped by 0 bases and J by 4 bases; unmatched bases: 9. Written as DNA, the CDR3 is TGTGCCAGCAGTTTATCTAGTGGGACAGTCGAATACGAGCAGTACTTC. This translates into CASSLSSGTVEYEQYF.

The rearrangement links TRBV5-6 to TRBJ2-7, with D tentatively TRBD1 (5 bases). V was clipped by 3 bases and J by 3 bases, with 10 bases between them. Germline loops: CDR1 SGHDT, CDR2 YYEEEE. This CDR3 comprises 13 residues. The CDR3 DNA reads TGTGCCAGCAGCTCCCAGGGCATCTACGAGCAGTACTTC. Translating gives CASSSQGIYEQYF.

The chain recombines TRBV29-1 with TRBJ1-2, with 10 bases identical to TRBD1. V was clipped by 3 bases and J by 4 bases; unmatched bases: 11. The CDR3 is made up of 16 amino acids. Germline values: CDR1 SQVTM, CDR2 ANQGSEA. The DNA of the CDR3 is TGCAGCGTTGATAGGGACAGGGGCGACAGGGTCTATGGCTACACCTTC. Amino acids: CSVDRDRGDRVYGYTF. Supplemented by reference TRBV29-1 and TRBJ1-2, the full variable domain reads SAVISQKPSRDICQRGTSLTIQCQVDSQVTMMFWYRQQPGQSLTLIATANQGSEATYESGFVIDKFPISRPNLTFSTLTVSNMSPEDSSIYLCSVDRDRGDRVYGYTFGSGTRLTVV.

This clone is a singleton in its sample. V is TRBV27 and J is TRBJ2-1; 9 bases are a match to TRBD2. The germline V gene has CDR1 MNHEY and CDR2 SMNVEV (reference sequence). Trimming took 10 bases from V and 8 from J; bases not matched to a gene: 9. The CDR3 consists of 13 residues. DNA of the CDR3: TGTGCCACAGGGACTAGCTGGTTCTATGAGCAGTTCTTC. As protein: CATGTSWFYEQFF.

Regarding this clone: Additional DNA sequences in this sample encode the identical CDR3. The J gene is TRBJ2-7, the V gene TRBV19; no clear D gene. The germline V gene encodes CDR1 LNHDA and CDR2 SQIVND (reference sequence). Trimming shortened V by 1 base and J by 2 bases, and 9 bases separated the two germline ends. This CDR3 comprises 14 residues. CDR3 loop: CASSIASGTYEQYF. CDR3 bases: TGTGCCAGTAGTATAGCGTCAGGAACCTACGAGCAGTACTTC.

This rearrangement joins TRBV29-1 to TRBJ2-7; D not resolved. V was shortened by 3 bases and J by 3 bases, with 6 bases between the two germline ends. The CDR3 spans 11 residues. The germline gives CDR1 SQVTM, CDR2 ANQGSEA. DNA of the CDR3: TGCAGCGTTGAGGGAATCTACGAGCAGTACTTC. It codes for CSVEGIYEQYF.

This chain links TRBV28 with TRBJ2-7, with TRBD2 as a possible D gene (6 bases). There are 12 residues in the CDR3. Trimming stripped 8 bases from V and 4 bases from J, with 12 bases between. Germline V gene lookup returns CDR1 MDHEN and CDR2 SYDVKM. The CDR3 DNA sequence: TGTGCCAGCTCGGGACTGCAATACGAGCAGTACTTC. Its translation: CASSGLQYEQYF.

The chain combines TRBV4-1 with TRBJ2-3; possible D gene TRBD2, 6 bases. Trimming shortened V by 0 bases and J by 1 base, and 14 bases separated the two germline ends. There are 17 residues in the CDR3. Per germline, CDR1 MGHRA and CDR2 YSYEKL. The CDR3 DNA reads TGCGCCAGCAGCCAAGATCTATTGGGGGGAGGCACAGATACGCAGTATTTT. Protein: CASSQDLLGGGTDTQYF.

The J gene is TRBJ1-1, the V gene TRBV28; the D gene is possibly TRBD1 (6 bases). The CDR3 consists of 13 residues. The ends were cut back, 10 bases at V and 4 bases at J, with 16 bases in the middle. Germline V gene data show CDR1 as MDHEN and CDR2 as SYDVKM. The CDR3 DNA reads TGTGCCACCCTCTCTGAGGACAGCACTGAAGCTTTCTTT. Translation gives CATLSEDSTEAFF.

The genes are TRBV28 and TRBJ1-2; possibly TRBD1 for D (5 bases). The CDR3 contains 12 residues. The ends were cut back, 6 bases at V and 4 bases at J, with 9 bases in the middle. Germline CDR1 and CDR2: MDHEN and SYDVKM. CDR3 in amino acids: CASRTQGYGYTF. CDR3 DNA sequence: TGTGCCAGCAGGACCCAGGGCTATGGCTACACCTTC.

Note on this clone: In the same sample, other DNA sequences code for this CDR3. The chain is built from TRBV19 and TRBJ1-1, with D unresolved. V gave up 0 bases and J gave up 8 bases, with 10 bases separating them. The CDR3 consists of 13 residues. CDR1 and CDR2 from the germline V gene are LNHDA and SQIVND (reference sequence). For the CDR3, the DNA is TGTGCCAGTAGTATAGATCGTGAGGAGGAAGCTTTCTTT. Its translation is CASSIDREEEAFF.

As for this clone: An end of the junction differs from the germline gene, which may be a read error. This chain joins TRBV19 and TRBJ2-7, with D hard to call. Germline-derived CDR1 and CDR2 are LNHDA and SQIVND (reference sequence). This CDR3 has 16 residues. The CDR3 here is CASSTSAAPGSYEQYF. CDR3 DNA sequence: TGTGCCAGCAGTACCTCCGCCGCTCCGGGTTCCTACGAGCAGTACTTC.

The table lists this clone with a count of one. The same CDR3 can be traced to other DNA sequences in this sample. The rearrangement uses TRBV5-4 and TRBJ2-7, with D perhaps TRBD1 or TRBD2 (5 bases each). V lost 2 bases and J lost 5, with 14 bases in between. Germline V gene data show CDR1 as SGHNT and CDR2 as YYREEE (reference sequence). The CDR3 sequence is 14 residues long. The CDR3 region is CASSLEQGADEQYF. DNA for the CDR3: TGTGCCAGCAGCTTAGAGCAGGGAGCGGACGAGCAGTACTTC. The full variable domain, its missing parts supplied by reference TRBV5-4 and TRBJ2-7, is ETGVTQSPTHLIKTRGQQVTLRCSSQSGHNTVSWYQQALGQGPQFIFQYYREEENGRGNFPPRFSGLQFPNYSSELNVNALELDDSALYLCASSLEQGADEQYFGPGTRLTVT.

The chain combines TRBV29-1 with TRBJ2-1; 7 nucleotides line up with TRBD1. Germline V CDR1 and CDR2: SQVTM, ANQGSEA. The CDR3 loop spans 12 amino acids. J gave up 3 bases and V 8 bases, and 4 bases lay outside the gene matches. The CDR3 region is CSPRDSYNEQFF. The DNA for the CDR3 is TGCAGCCCCCGGGACAGCTACAATGAGCAGTTCTTC.

V usage is TRBV5-1 and J usage is TRBJ2-3, with a tentative D call TRBD1 (5 bases). The CDR3 runs 14 residues. Germline CDR1 is SGHRS and CDR2 is YFSETQ. Trimming removed 4 bases from V and 6 bases from J, with 15 bases in between. The CDR3: CASSPRASGDTQYF. Written as DNA, the CDR3 is TGCGCCAGCAGCCCCCGGGCCTCAGGGGATACGCAGTATTTT. The full variable domain, completed using reference TRBV5-1 and TRBJ2-3, is KAGVTQTPRYLIKTRGQQVTLSCSPISGHRSVSWYQQTPGQGLQFLFEYFSETQRNKGNFPGRFSGRQFSNSRSEMNVSTLELGDSALYLCASSPRASGDTQYFGPGTRLTVL.

The CDR3 sequence is CASSVSGGETQYF. CDR3 nucleotides: TGTGCCAGCAGTGTTAGCGGGGGTGAGACCCAGTACTTC. V usage is TRBV5-4 and J usage is TRBJ2-5; 9 bases align to TRBD2. CDR3 length: 13 residues. CDR1 SGHNT and CDR2 YYREEE come from the germline V gene (reference sequence). The J segment lost 5 bases and the V segment lost 5 bases, leaving 4 bases of the junction unmatched.

The J gene is TRBJ1-1, the V gene TRBV25-1, with D uncertain. The V gene lost 9 bases and the J gene lost 6 bases, with 11 bases spanning the gap. The CDR3 spans 11 residues. The V gene's germline CDR1 is MGHDK and CDR2 SYGVNS. The CDR3 loop is CASTIGAEAFF. The CDR3 DNA reads TGTGCCAGTACCATTGGGGCTGAAGCTTTCTTT.

V usage is TRBV7-9 and J usage is TRBJ2-1; D gene uncertain. Germline CDR1 reads SEHNR; CDR2 reads FQNEAQ (reference sequence). This CDR3 contains 15 residues. The V gene lost 5 bases and the J gene lost 1 base, with 12 bases spanning the gap. Here the CDR3 DNA reads TGTGCCAGCAGCCTTTCGATGAATTCCTACAATGAGCAGTTCTTC. This codes for CASSLSMNSYNEQFF.